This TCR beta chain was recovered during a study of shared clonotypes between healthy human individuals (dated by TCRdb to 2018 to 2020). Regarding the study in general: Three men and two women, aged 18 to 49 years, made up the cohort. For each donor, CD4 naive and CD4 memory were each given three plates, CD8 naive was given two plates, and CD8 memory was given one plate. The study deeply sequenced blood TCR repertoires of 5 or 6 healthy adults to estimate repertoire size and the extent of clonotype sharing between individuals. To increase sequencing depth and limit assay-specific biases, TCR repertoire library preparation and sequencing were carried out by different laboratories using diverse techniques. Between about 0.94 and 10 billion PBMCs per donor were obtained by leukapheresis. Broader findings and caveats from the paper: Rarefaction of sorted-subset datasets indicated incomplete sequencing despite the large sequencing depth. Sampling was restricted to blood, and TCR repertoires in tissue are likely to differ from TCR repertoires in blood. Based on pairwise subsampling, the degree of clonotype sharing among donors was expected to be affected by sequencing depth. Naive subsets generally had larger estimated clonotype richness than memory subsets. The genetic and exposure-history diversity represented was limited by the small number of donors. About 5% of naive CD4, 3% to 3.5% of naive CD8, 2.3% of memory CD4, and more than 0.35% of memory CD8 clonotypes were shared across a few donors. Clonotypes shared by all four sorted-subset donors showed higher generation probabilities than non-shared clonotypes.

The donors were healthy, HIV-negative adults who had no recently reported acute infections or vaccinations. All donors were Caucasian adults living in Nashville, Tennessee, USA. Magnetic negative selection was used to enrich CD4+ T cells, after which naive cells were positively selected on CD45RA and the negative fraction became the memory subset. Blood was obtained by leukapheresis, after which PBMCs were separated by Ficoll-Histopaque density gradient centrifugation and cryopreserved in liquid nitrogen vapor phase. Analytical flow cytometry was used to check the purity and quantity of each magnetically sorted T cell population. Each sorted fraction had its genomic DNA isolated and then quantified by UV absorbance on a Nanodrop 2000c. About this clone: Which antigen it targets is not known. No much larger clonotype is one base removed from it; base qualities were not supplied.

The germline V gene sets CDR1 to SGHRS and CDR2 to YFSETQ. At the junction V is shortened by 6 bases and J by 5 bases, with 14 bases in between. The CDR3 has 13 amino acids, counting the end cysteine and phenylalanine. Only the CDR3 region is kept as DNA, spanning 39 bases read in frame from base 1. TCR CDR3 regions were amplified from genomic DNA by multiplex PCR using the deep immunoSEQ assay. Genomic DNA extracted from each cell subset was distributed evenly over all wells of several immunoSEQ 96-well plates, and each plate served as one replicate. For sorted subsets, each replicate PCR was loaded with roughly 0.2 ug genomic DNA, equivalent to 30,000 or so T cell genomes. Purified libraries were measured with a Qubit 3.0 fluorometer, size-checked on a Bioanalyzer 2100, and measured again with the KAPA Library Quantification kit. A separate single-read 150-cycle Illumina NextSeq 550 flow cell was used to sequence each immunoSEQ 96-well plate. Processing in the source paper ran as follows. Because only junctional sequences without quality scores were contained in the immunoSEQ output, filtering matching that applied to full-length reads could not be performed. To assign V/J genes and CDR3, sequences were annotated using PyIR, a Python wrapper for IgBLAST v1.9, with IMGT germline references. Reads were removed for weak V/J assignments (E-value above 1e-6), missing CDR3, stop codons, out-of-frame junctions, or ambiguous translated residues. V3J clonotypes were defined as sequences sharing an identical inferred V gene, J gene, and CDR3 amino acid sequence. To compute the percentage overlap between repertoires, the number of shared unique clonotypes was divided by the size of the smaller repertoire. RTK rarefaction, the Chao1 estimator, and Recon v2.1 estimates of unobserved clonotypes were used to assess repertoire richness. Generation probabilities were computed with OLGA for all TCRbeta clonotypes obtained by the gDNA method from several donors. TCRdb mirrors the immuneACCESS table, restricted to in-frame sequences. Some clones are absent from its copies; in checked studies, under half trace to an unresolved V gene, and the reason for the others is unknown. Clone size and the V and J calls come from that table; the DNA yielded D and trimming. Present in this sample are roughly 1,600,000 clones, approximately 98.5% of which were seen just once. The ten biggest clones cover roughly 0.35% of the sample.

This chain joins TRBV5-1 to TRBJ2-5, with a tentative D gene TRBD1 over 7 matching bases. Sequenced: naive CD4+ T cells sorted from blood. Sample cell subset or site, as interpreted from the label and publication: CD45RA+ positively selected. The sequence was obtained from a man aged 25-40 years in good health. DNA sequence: TGCGCCAGCACTGGAGGGGGCTGGGAGACCCAGTACTTC. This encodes CASTGGGWETQYF. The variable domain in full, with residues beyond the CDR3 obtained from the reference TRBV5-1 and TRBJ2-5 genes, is KAGVTQTPRYLIKTRGQQVTLSCSPISGHRSVSWYQQTPGQGLQFLFEYFSETQRNKGNFPGRFSGRQFSNSRSEMNVSTLELGDSALYLCASTGGGWETQYFGPGTRLLVL.